The T cell receptor (beta chain) described here comes from a study of spatial heterogeneity in lung cancer. Study details: Where they were available, follow-up PBMC samples were sequenced, at a median of roughly two years after resection. Fewer alpha-chain than beta-chain sequences were consistently detected.

The time point is: blood at routine non-recurrence follow-up after resection. Whole RNA, isolated from tumor, nontumor lung or frozen PBMC, was sequenced without prior sorting. Every TCR cDNA molecule bore its own unique molecular identifier. TCRdb re-called the 5' RACE reads through MiXCR, storing one row per CDR3 protein. The table lists about 94,000 distinct CDR3 sequences, approximately 19% of them singletons. With V trimmed by 6 bases and J by 9 bases, 9 bases remained unmatched. The germline V gene has CDR1 MNHEY and CDR2 SMNVEV (reference sequence). This CDR3 comprises 14 residues. This TCR was recovered from a male donor with early-stage non-small cell lung cancer. V gene TRBV27 combines with J gene TRBJ1-5; 9 bases are a match to TRBD1. Material: PBMCs, obtained at follow-up. The CDR3 nucleotides read TGTGCCAGCAGCGCCGGGACAGGGAAGGGGCCCCAGCATTTT. Its translation: CASSAGTGKGPQHF.